One and the same sample provided the 14 T cell receptor beta chains below, sequenced in a study of blood T cells in healthy people across ages. The use of a sample-barcoded 5' primer and a J-beta primer mix characterized a second PCR of roughly 6 to 11 cycles. TCRdb passed the 5' RACE reads through MiXCR, listing each CDR3 protein once. The sample yields about 1 million distinct CDR3 sequences, 45% seen once. Sequenced material: blood. The receptors were gathered from a woman aged 60-75 years in good health.

V and J are TRBV15 and TRBJ1-2; D gene uncertain. Trimming shortened V by 3 bases and J by 2 bases, and 7 bases separated the two germline ends. The CDR3 consists of 13 residues. Germline V CDR1 and CDR2: LNHNV, YYDKDF (reference sequence). The CDR3: CATSSTGNYGYTF. In nucleotides, the CDR3 is TGTGCCACCAGCAGTACCGGGAACTATGGCTACACCTTC.

The gene calls are TRBV19 and TRBJ2-1; 11 bases agree with TRBD1. The length of the CDR3 is 15 residues. CDR1 LNHDA and CDR2 SQIVND come from the germline V gene (reference sequence). V lost 5 bases, J lost 4 bases, and 4 bases stayed unmatched. The CDR3 protein is CASSWDRGAYNEQFF. CDR3 bases: TGTGCCAGTAGTTGGGACAGGGGGGCATACAATGAGCAGTTCTTC.

This chain joins TRBV20-1 and TRBJ1-6, with TRBD1 matching over 8 bases. V dropped 5 bases and J dropped 4; count of bases not matched to a gene: 7. Germline CDR1 DFQATT, CDR2 SNEGSKA (reference sequence). This CDR3 contains 15 residues. The CDR3 DNA reads TGCAGTGCTCAGACAGGGGAATATTATAATTCACCCCTCCACTTT. Amino acids: CSAQTGEYYNSPLHF.

This clonotype was detected a few times. The chain couples TRBV20-1 to TRBJ2-7; D unclear. The CDR3 consists of 13 residues. V was clipped by 6 bases and J by 7 bases, with 19 bases between them. The germline V gene encodes CDR1 DFQATT and CDR2 SNEGSKA (reference sequence). This CDR3 is CSATRLALSEQYF. The CDR3 DNA sequence: TGCAGTGCCACCCGCTTGGCTTTGAGTGAGCAGTACTTC.

The chain couples TRBV9 to TRBJ1-1; D is uncertain. This CDR3 is 14 amino acids long. Trimming stripped 4 bases from V and 3 bases from J, with 13 bases between. In germline, CDR1 is SGDLS, CDR2 YYNGEE. The CDR3 sequence is CASSLTLADTEAFF. The CDR3 region has the DNA TGTGCCAGCAGCCTGACCCTGGCGGACACTGAAGCTTTCTTT. Together with reference TRBV9 and TRBJ1-1, the CDR3 gives the full variable domain: DSGVTQTPKHLITATGQRVTLRCSPRSGDLSVYWYQQSLDQGLQFLIQYYNGEERAKGNILERFSAQQFPDLHSELNLSSLELGDSALYFCASSLTLADTEAFFGQGTRLTVV.

Comment on this clonotype: A read error may account for a junction end that differs from germline. The J gene is TRBJ1-5, the V gene TRBV6-5; D remains unclear. The CDR3 has 13 amino acids. Germline CDR1 is MNHEY and CDR2 is SVGAGI. The CDR3 spells CASSSSSNRPQHF. The CDR3 nucleotides read TGTGCCAGCAGTTCCAGCAGCAATCGGCCCCAGCATTTT.

The chain links TRBV29-1 to TRBJ2-5; 10 nucleotides agree with TRBD1. The CDR3 is 14 amino acids. The ends lost 7 bases at V and 5 bases at J; junction bases unmatched: 10. Per the germline V gene, CDR1 is SQVTM and CDR2 is ANQGSEA. Here the CDR3 reads CSAGSTGGFETQYF. The CDR3 DNA reads TGCAGCGCCGGATCGACAGGGGGCTTCGAGACCCAGTACTTC.

This clonotype was seen a few times. CDR3 sequence: CASGPDTETQYF. The DNA for the CDR3 is TGTGCCAGCGGGCCAGACACAGAGACCCAGTACTTC. The gene calls are TRBV12-3 or TRBV12-4 and TRBJ2-5; unclear D gene. Trimming stripped 8 bases from V and 4 bases from J, with 11 bases between. The CDR3 consists of 12 residues.

The genes are TRBV24-1 and TRBJ2-3, with 9 bases fitting TRBD2. Germline CDR1 KGHDR, CDR2 SFDVKD. The trim removed 2 bases at V and 3 bases at J, leaving 2 bases unmatched. The CDR3 is made up of 15 amino acids. CDR3 coding DNA: TGTGCCACCAGTGATTCTGGACTAGCGACAGATACGCAGTATTTT. This translates into CATSDSGLATDTQYF.

This clonotype has just one count. The chain uses TRBV20-1 and TRBJ2-3, with D possibly matching TRBD1 (6 bases). CDR1 and CDR2 (germline): DFQATT, SNEGSKA (reference sequence). This CDR3 has 15 residues. V was trimmed by 1 base and J by 2 bases, leaving 13 bases between them. The CDR3 DNA is TGCAGTGCTAGAGGGGGGACACTCTACACAGATACGCAGTATTTT. It specifies CSARGGTLYTDTQYF.

The chain joins TRBV27 to TRBJ1-1; D uncertain. From germline, CDR1 is MNHEY and CDR2 SMNVEV (reference sequence). This CDR3 spans 15 amino acids. Trimming cost V 6 bases and J 4 bases, with 18 bases left between them. In nucleotides, the CDR3 is TGTGCCAGCAGACTGGCAGGCCCGCCGGGCACTGAAGCTTTCTTT. It yields the protein CASRLAGPPGTEAFF.

This clonotype was recorded only once. Given a much more abundant clone one base away, this may be a read error. This chain uses TRBV7-2 with TRBJ2-4; 12 positions agree with TRBD2. Germline CDR1 SGHTA, CDR2 FQGNSA. After removal of 5 bases from V and 8 bases from J, the junction contained 16 bases not matched to a gene. The CDR3 runs 18 residues. CDR3 bases: TGTGCCAGCAGCCTAAGACTAGCGGGAGCCACCAGGTTGGACATTCAGTACTTC. It is translated as CASSLRLAGATRLDIQYF.

The chain recombines TRBV10-3 with TRBJ1-5, with unresolved D. Per germline, CDR1 ENHRY and CDR2 SYGVKD. The CDR3 consists of 14 residues. V was clipped by 3 bases and J by 2 bases, with 8 bases between them. CDR3 loop: CAISDPQGNQPQHF. In DNA, the CDR3 is TGTGCCATCAGTGATCCTCAGGGCAATCAGCCCCAGCATTTT.

This clonotype was seen only a few times. The chain uses TRBV20-1 and TRBJ2-4, with 7 positions matching TRBD2. The J call may be wrong; the DNA end is better matched by TRBJ2-7. In germline, CDR1 is DFQATT, CDR2 SNEGSKA (reference sequence). This CDR3 has 13 residues. Written as DNA, the CDR3 is TGCAGTGCTAGGGGAGGGATCCCGAACGAGCAGTACTTC. This gives the protein CSARGGIPNEQYF.